The 22 T cell receptor beta chains reported below all come from one sample, sequenced in a study of beta chain features in type 1 diabetes. Findings and limits, study-wide: All four CD4+ subsets from Type 1 diabetes patients carried moderately but significantly shorter TCRB CDR3s.

Expressed TCRB transcripts were sequenced, since all the RNA that had been isolated was reverse transcribed. Measured with immunoSEQ multiplex PCR; TCRdb has only the in-frame clones, and not every one. Among 600,000 or so clones listed, 11% to 15% were seen once. Antigens for these TCRs are unknown. The sequenced sample consisted of naive CD4+ T cells from blood. The origin of the receptors is a man aged 18 to 29 with type 1 diabetes.

The chain joins TRBV28 to TRBJ2-2; no firm D call. Deletions cut 7 bases from V and 0 bases from J, with 9 bases between. The germline V gene has CDR1 MDHEN and CDR2 SYDVKM. This CDR3 is built from 14 residues. CDR3 DNA sequence: TGTGCCAGCAAGACGGACGCGAACACCGGGGAGCTGTTTTTT. Amino acids: CASKTDANTGELFF. Based on the CDR3 plus reference TRBV28 and TRBJ2-2, the full variable domain is DVKVTQSSRYLVKRTGEKVFLECVQDMDHENMFWYRQDPGLGLRLIYFSYDVKMKEKGDIPEGYSVSREKKERFSLILESASTNQTSMYLCASKTDANTGELFFGEGSRLTVL.

This clone was observed once. One end of the junction does not line up with germline, which may come from a read error. V and J are TRBV18 and TRBJ2-5, with D possibly matching TRBD2 (6 bases). Germline V gives CDR1 KGHSH, CDR2 LQKENI. This CDR3 comprises 15 residues. CDR3 nucleotides: TGTGCCAGCTCCCCACGTCAGGGAGGCCAAGAGACCCAGTACTTC. This translates into CASSPRQGGQETQYF.

This clone was recorded a few times. The J gene is TRBJ2-3, the V gene TRBV25-1; TRBD2 aligns across 11 bases. Germline V gene data show CDR1 as MGHDK and CDR2 as SYGVNS. CDR3 length equals 18 residues. V shed 4 bases and J 2 bases; nucleotides not matched to a gene: 11. In nucleotides, the CDR3 is TGTGCCAGCAGTGTAGCGGGAGGGCCCCGATACACCACAGATACGCAGTATTTT. Encoded protein: CASSVAGGPRYTTDTQYF.

The chain uses TRBV28 and TRBJ2-5, with D tentatively TRBD2 (5 bases). CDR3 length: 14 amino acids. The ends were cut back, 7 bases at V and 5 bases at J, with 17 bases in the middle. Germline CDR1 is MDHEN and CDR2 is SYDVKM. Here the CDR3 DNA reads TGTGCCAGCACCCAAAAAGGGAGAGGCGAGACCCAGTACTTC. Its translation: CASTQKGRGETQYF. The full variable domain, its missing parts supplied by reference TRBV28 and TRBJ2-5, is DVKVTQSSRYLVKRTGEKVFLECVQDMDHENMFWYRQDPGLGLRLIYFSYDVKMKEKGDIPEGYSVSREKKERFSLILESASTNQTSMYLCASTQKGRGETQYFGPGTRLLVL.

This rearrangement joins TRBV19 to TRBJ2-7; the D gene could be TRBD1 or TRBD2 (6 bases each). The ends were cut back, 5 bases at V and 7 bases at J, with 21 bases in the middle. Germline CDR1 reads LNHDA; CDR2 reads SQIVND (reference sequence). This CDR3 has 15 residues. The CDR3 loop is CASSSRGKETSEQYF. The CDR3 region has the DNA TGTGCCAGTAGTTCCAGGGGAAAGGAGACTAGTGAGCAGTACTTC.

This clone was picked up a small number of times. One junction end disagrees with the germline gene, perhaps due to a read error. The chain combines TRBV7-7 with TRBJ2-3; no firm D call. This CDR3 contains 13 residues. CDR1 is SSHAT, CDR2 FNYEAQ, per germline (reference sequence). CDR3 in DNA: TGTGCTAGCAGCTCGGGCCGGCGGGATACGCAGTATTTT. Encoded protein: CASSSGRRDTQYF.

This clone came up a few times. The chain employs TRBV6-5 and TRBJ2-3; no firm D call. Germline V CDR1 and CDR2: MNHEY, SVGAGI. This CDR3 is built from 12 residues. V shed 5 bases and J shed 2 bases, with 5 bases lying between them. The CDR3 protein is CASSEATDTQYF. The CDR3 coding sequence is TGTGCCAGCAGTGAAGCCACAGATACGCAGTATTTT.

V is TRBV5-1 and J is TRBJ2-1; no clear D. Germline CDR1 SGHRS, CDR2 YFSETQ. V was clipped by 0 bases and J by 0 bases, with 10 bases between them. CDR3 length: 16 amino acids. CDR3 in DNA: TGCGCCAGCAGCTTGGTTGCCCAGATCTCCTACAATGAGCAGTTCTTC. This codes for CASSLVAQISYNEQFF.

V gene TRBV30 combines with J gene TRBJ2-3, with D tentatively TRBD1 (5 bases). This CDR3 region has 11 residues. Germline CDR1 is GTSNPN and CDR2 is SVGIG (reference sequence). V was cut by 5 bases and J by 10 bases, with 13 bases left in between. The CDR3 DNA follows: TGTGCCTGGGGCAGGGATGTATCGCAGTATTTT. It yields the protein CAWGRDVSQYF.

The table lists this clone with a few counts. V usage is TRBV7-2 and J usage is TRBJ1-5; no clear D gene. Trimming removed 0 bases at V and 4 bases at J, with 4 bases between. The CDR3 covers 13 residues. The V gene's germline CDR1 is SGHTA and CDR2 FQGNSA. The CDR3 here is CASSLAQNQPQHF. CDR3 DNA: TGTGCCAGCAGCTTAGCCCAAAATCAGCCCCAGCATTTT.

This sequence joins TRBV28 and TRBJ1-2; 9 bases are shared with TRBD1. Germline V gene lookup returns CDR1 MDHEN and CDR2 SYDVKM. The CDR3 is made up of 15 amino acids. J lost 8 bases, V lost 4 bases, and 11 bases had no gene match. The CDR3 DNA reads as TGTGCCAGCAGTTCCTCAGGGACAGGGCTAGAGGGCTACACCTTC. It yields the protein CASSSSGTGLEGYTF.

This chain connects TRBV21-1 to TRBJ2-3; the table calls TRBD2, which could not be checked here. TRBV21-1 is a known pseudogene. The CDR3 covers 16 residues. CDR3 amino acids: CASSIAHGGNGDTQYF. The CDR3 bases are TGTGCCAGCAGCATCGCCCACGGGGGGAACGGAGATACGCAGTATTTT.

The table lists this clone with a few counts. The chain couples TRBV4-3 to TRBJ2-7, with TRBD2 matching 10 bases. The germline CDR1 and CDR2 sequences are LGHNA and YSLEER. The V segment lost 0 bases and the J segment 6 bases; nucleotides outside the gene matches: 5. This CDR3 is 15 amino acids long. CDR3 region: CASSQEVAGGREQYF. The CDR3 nucleotides are TGCGCCAGCAGCCAAGAGGTAGCGGGGGGACGCGAGCAGTACTTC.

The rearrangement uses TRBV27 and TRBJ2-1, with 13 bases that match TRBD2. This CDR3 comprises 16 residues. V dropped 5 bases and J dropped 9; count of bases not matched to a gene: 10. Per germline, CDR1 MNHEY and CDR2 SMNVEV (reference sequence). In nucleotides, the CDR3 is TGTGCCAGCAGTATCCGGACTAGCGGGGGTCCCAGTGAGCAGTTCTTC. Amino acids: CASSIRTSGGPSEQFF.

This clone was observed a handful of times. The chain links TRBV6-6 to TRBJ1-3; no reliable D call. V was cut by 6 bases and J by 7 bases, with 10 bases left in between. CDR1 is MNHNY, CDR2 SVGAGI, per germline (reference sequence). CDR3 length: 12 residues. CDR3 loop: CASSPMTNTIYF. CDR3 DNA sequence: TGTGCCAGCAGCCCAATGACCAACACCATATATTTT.

This clone has just a few counts. The chain employs TRBV6-6 and TRBJ2-1; 11 nucleotides line up with TRBD2. The germline CDR1 and CDR2 sequences are MNHNY and SVGAGI (reference sequence). The CDR3 covers 16 residues. V gave up 4 bases and J gave up 6 bases; unmatched junction bases: 8. The DNA for the CDR3 is TGTGCCAGCAGTTCAGTCCTAGCGGGGGGTCGCAATGAGCAGTTCTTC. Its translation is CASSSVLAGGRNEQFF.

This clone came up a few times. The chain links TRBV11-2 to TRBJ2-7, with TRBD1 as a possible D gene (6 bases). The CDR3 covers 16 residues. Germline V CDR1 and CDR2: SGHAT, FQNNGV. The germline V and J ends were trimmed by 4 bases and 2 bases, with 18 bases remaining between them. The chain's CDR3 is CASSSRRDIGPYEQYF. CDR3 sequence (DNA): TGTGCCAGCAGCTCCCGCCGGGACATCGGTCCCTACGAGCAGTACTTC. Variable domain in full (rest from reference TRBV11-2 and TRBJ2-7): EAGVAQSPRYKIIEKRQSVAFWCNPISGHATLYWYQQILGQGPKLLIQFQNNGVVDDSQLPKDRFSAERLKGVDSTLKIQPAKLEDSAVYLCASSSRRDIGPYEQYFGPGTRLTVT.

This clone was detected only once. The chain recombines TRBV30 with TRBJ1-2; 7 bases map to TRBD1. This CDR3 is 14 amino acids long. The germline CDR1 and CDR2 sequences are GTSNPN and SVGIG (reference sequence). J lost 4 bases, V lost 4 bases, and 9 bases had no gene match. The CDR3 sequence is CAWNRGGKTYGYTF. Here the CDR3 DNA reads TGTGCCTGGAACAGGGGAGGGAAGACCTATGGCTACACCTTC.

In this sample, this clone turned up a few times. The chain links TRBV29-1 to TRBJ2-3; D is possibly TRBD2 (5 bases). The CDR3 totals 13 residues. Germline CDR1 is SQVTM and CDR2 is ANQGSEA. Trimming removed 3 bases at V and 2 bases at J, with 9 bases between. CDR3 DNA sequence: TGCAGCGTTGAGGCGGGTCTCACAGATACGCAGTATTTT. This translates into CSVEAGLTDTQYF.

This clone was observed a few times. The genes are TRBV28 and TRBJ1-1, with D unresolved. V shed 5 bases and J shed 1 base, with 5 bases lying between them. The CDR3 sequence is 12 residues long. Germline V gene lookup returns CDR1 MDHEN and CDR2 SYDVKM. CDR3 sequence reads: CASSITNTEAFF. CDR3 nucleotides: TGTGCCAGCAGTATAACGAACACTGAAGCTTTCTTT.

This clone was seen a handful of times. The rearrangement uses TRBV7-9 and TRBJ2-2; D remains unclear. The CDR3 is 14 amino acids. Trimming took off 5 bases at V and 7 bases at J, with 14 bases between the two ends. Germline V gene sequence: CDR1 SEHNR, CDR2 FQNEAQ (reference sequence). This CDR3 is CASSLSYADGELFF. In DNA form, the CDR3 reads TGTGCCAGCAGCCTCTCCTATGCGGACGGGGAGCTGTTTTTT.

This CDR3 reads CASSPRRSGSTDTQYF. The CDR3 DNA is TGTGCCAGCAGCCCCCGAAGGAGCGGGTCCACAGATACGCAGTATTTT. V is TRBV9 and J is TRBJ2-3; tentative D call: TRBD2 (6 bases). The ends were cut back, 4 bases at V and 2 bases at J, with 17 bases in the middle. The CDR3 spans 16 residues. Germline CDR1 and CDR2: SGDLS and YYNGEE.